Each of the 11 T cell receptor beta chains below was sequenced from the same sample in a study of immune characterization of retroperitoneal liposarcoma (dated by TCRdb to between 2018 and 2020). The library came from PCR. Sequenced on a NextSeq 500. TCRdb reran the public reads through fastp at Q25 and MiXCR, keeping productive beta chains. Rows matching on CDR3 protein sequence are summarized as one entry with the most common DNA and genes. This sample comprises fewer than 9,000 distinct CDR3 sequences, over 40% of them detected only once. The ten largest clones represent roughly a tenth of the sample. The sequencing sample was made of tumor tissue. These TCRs come from a male donor with retroperitoneal liposarcoma.

This clonotype has at least ten counts. This chain joins TRBV7-2 and TRBJ2-3; D call uncertain. Germline CDR1 SGHTA, CDR2 FQGNSA. This CDR3 has 14 residues. V was pared by 0 bases and J by 2 bases, with 6 bases between. The CDR3 nucleotides are TGTGCCAGCAGCTTAGCCCAGCTCACAGATACGCAGTATTTT. Residues: CASSLAQLTDTQYF.

The chain uses TRBV7-2 and TRBJ2-5, with TRBD2 as a possible D gene (5 bases). The germline CDR1 and CDR2 sequences are SGHTA and FQGNSA. V was pared by 1 base and J by 11 bases, with 20 bases between. The CDR3 consists of 15 residues. The CDR3 loop reads CASSLGVSDYNEQYF. CDR3 in DNA: TGTGCCAGCAGCTTAGGGGTTAGCGACTACAATGAGCAGTACTTC.

This clonotype has more than one count but fewer than ten. The chain has TRBV7-2 and TRBJ2-2; 7 bases fit TRBD1. The germline gives CDR1 SGHTA, CDR2 FQGNSA. This CDR3 spans 16 amino acids. The trim removed 1 base at V and 2 bases at J, leaving 4 bases unmatched. CDR3 DNA sequence: TGTGCCAGCAGCTTAGAGGGGGCGTTAAACACCGGGGAGCTGTTTTTT. Translation: CASSLEGALNTGELFF. The variable domain in full, with the rest retrieved from reference TRBV7-2 and TRBJ2-2, is GAGVSQSPSNKVTEKGKDVELRCDPISGHTALYWYRQSLGQGLEFLIYFQGNSAPDKSGLPSDRFSAERTGGSVSTLTIQRTQQEDSAVYLCASSLEGALNTGELFFGEGSRLTVL.

This clonotype was seen a handful of times. The chain combines TRBV6-1 with TRBJ2-1; no clear D gene. The DNA matches TRBJ2-5 better at its end, which makes the J call doubtful. Germline CDR1 is MNHNS and CDR2 is SASEGT. The CDR3 spans 13 residues. The CDR3, as DNA: TGTGCCACGACCAGCAGAATTCAAGAGACCCAGTACTTC. It yields the protein CATTSRIQETQYF.

The rearrangement joins TRBV7-6 to TRBJ2-3, with 9 positions matching TRBD2. The V gene end was trimmed by 1 base and the J gene end by 4 bases; junction bases not matched to a gene: 12. Germline CDR1 SGHVS, CDR2 FNYEAQ. The CDR3 covers 18 residues. CDR3 DNA: TGTGCCAGCAGCTTAGGCGGTTGGGGTAGCGGGAGTGCAGATACGCAGTATTTT. Amino acids: CASSLGGWGSGSADTQYF.

Of note for this clonotype: Since a much larger clone is just one base distant, this may be a read error. The chain is built from TRBV6-1 and TRBJ2-5; 11 positions agree with TRBD2. CDR1 is MNHNS, CDR2 SASEGT, per germline. J was trimmed by 11 bases and V by 5 bases; bases with no gene match: 10. The CDR3 contains 14 residues. In DNA, the CDR3 is TGTGCCAGCAGTACTAGCGGGAGCTACAATGAGCAGTACTTC. Translation: CASSTSGSYNEQYF.

This clonotype was counted at least ten times. This CDR3 is CASREQGASYNEQFF. The CDR3 nucleotides are TGTGCCAGCAGGGAGCAGGGGGCCTCCTACAATGAGCAGTTCTTC. The V call is TRBV6-1, the J call TRBJ2-1; 8 bases agree with TRBD1. The CDR3 has 15 amino acids. With V trimmed by 6 bases and J by 0 bases, 4 bases remained unmatched. Germline V gene sequence: CDR1 MNHNS, CDR2 SASEGT.

This chain links TRBV6-8 with TRBJ2-1; 8 bases line up with TRBD1. The J call may be incorrect, as the DNA end agrees better with TRBJ2-7. This CDR3 comprises 13 residues. CDR1 is MNHGY, CDR2 SAAAGT, per germline. CDR3 bases: TGTGCCAGCAGTAGGACAGGGCCCTACGAGCAGTACTTC. It yields the protein CASSRTGPYEQYF.

The chain has TRBV14 and TRBJ2-1; no firm D call. CDR1 is SGHDN, CDR2 FVKESK, per germline. The V end lost 0 bases, the J end lost 9 bases, and 9 bases lay between the germline ends. The length of the CDR3 is 13 residues. The CDR3 sequence is CASSQELVGEQFF. CDR3 bases: TGTGCCAGCAGCCAAGAGCTAGTGGGTGAGCAGTTCTTC.

This sequence joins TRBV6-5 and TRBJ2-1; TRBD1 matches 9 bases. CDR3 length equals 17 residues. V lost 5 bases and J lost 6; bases outside the gene matches: 14. Germline V gene lookup returns CDR1 MNHEY and CDR2 SVGAGI. CDR3 sequence: CASSGRPGQGIRNEQFF. CDR3 coding DNA: TGTGCCAGCAGTGGCCGGCCGGGACAGGGAATTCGCAATGAGCAGTTCTTC.

This clonotype occurred a few times. The gene calls are TRBV11-3 and TRBJ2-5, with D possibly TRBD2 on 7 matching bases. There are 16 residues in the CDR3. Germline CDR1 and CDR2: SGHNT and YENEEA. Trimming took off 5 bases at V and 4 bases at J, with 20 bases between the two ends. This CDR3 is CASSHLGGGGLETQYF. In nucleotides, the CDR3 is TGTGCCAGCAGCCACCTAGGTGGCGGGGGCCTAGAGACCCAGTACTTC.